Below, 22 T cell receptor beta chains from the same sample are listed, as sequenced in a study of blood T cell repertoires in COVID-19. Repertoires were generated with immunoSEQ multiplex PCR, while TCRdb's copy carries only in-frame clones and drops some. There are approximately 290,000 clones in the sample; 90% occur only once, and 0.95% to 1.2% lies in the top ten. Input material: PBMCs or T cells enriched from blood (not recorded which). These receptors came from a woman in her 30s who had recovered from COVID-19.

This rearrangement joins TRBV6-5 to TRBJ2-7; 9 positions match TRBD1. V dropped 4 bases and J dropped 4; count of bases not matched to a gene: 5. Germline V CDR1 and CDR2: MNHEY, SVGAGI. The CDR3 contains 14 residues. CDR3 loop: CASSSGTGTYEQYF. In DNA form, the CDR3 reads TGTGCCAGCAGTTCTGGGACAGGGACGTACGAGCAGTACTTC.

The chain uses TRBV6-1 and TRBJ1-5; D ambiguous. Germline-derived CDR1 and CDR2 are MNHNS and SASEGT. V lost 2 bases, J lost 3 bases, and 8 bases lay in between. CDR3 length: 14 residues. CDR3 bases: TGTGCCAGCAGTGAATTAGATTCCAATCAGCCCCAGCATTTT. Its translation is CASSELDSNQPQHF.

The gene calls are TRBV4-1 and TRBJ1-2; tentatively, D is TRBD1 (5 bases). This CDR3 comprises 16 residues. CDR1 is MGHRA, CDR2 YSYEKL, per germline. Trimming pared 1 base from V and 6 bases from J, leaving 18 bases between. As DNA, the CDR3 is TGCGCCAGCAGCCAAGCATGGCCCAGGGAGGTGGATGGCTACACCTTC. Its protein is CASSQAWPREVDGYTF.

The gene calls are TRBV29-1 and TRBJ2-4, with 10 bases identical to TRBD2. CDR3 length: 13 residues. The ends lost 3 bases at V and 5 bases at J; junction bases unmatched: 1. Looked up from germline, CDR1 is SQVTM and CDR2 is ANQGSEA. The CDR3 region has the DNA TGCAGCGTTGACGGACTAGCGGAAAACATTCAGTACTTC. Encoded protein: CSVDGLAENIQYF.

CDR3 nucleotides: TGTGCCAGCACCCCTAGCGGACTCTCCTACAATGAGCAGTTCTTC. Its translation: CASTPSGLSYNEQFF. The chain links TRBV11-2 to TRBJ2-1; 7 nucleotides agree with TRBD2. Germline lookup yields CDR1 SGHAT and CDR2 FQNNGV. V lost 7 bases and J lost 0; bases outside the gene matches: 6. This CDR3 spans 15 amino acids.

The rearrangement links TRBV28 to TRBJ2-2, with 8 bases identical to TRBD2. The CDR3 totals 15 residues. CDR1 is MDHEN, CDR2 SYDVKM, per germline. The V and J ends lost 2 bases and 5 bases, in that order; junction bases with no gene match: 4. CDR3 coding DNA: TGTGCCAGCAGTTTAGGACTAGCTCCAACCGGGGAGCTGTTTTTT. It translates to CASSLGLAPTGELFF.

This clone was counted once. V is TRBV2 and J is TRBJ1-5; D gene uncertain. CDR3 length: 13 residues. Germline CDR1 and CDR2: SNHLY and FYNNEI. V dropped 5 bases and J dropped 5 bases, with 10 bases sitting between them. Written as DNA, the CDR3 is TGTGCCAGCAGTCGAGGGATAGATCAGCCCCAGCATTTT. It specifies CASSRGIDQPQHF.

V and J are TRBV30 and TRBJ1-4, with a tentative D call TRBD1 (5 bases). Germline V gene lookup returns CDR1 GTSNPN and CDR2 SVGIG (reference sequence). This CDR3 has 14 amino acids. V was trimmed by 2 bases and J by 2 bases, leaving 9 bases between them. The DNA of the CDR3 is TGTGCCTGGAGTTTCAGGGTTACTAATGAAAAACTGTTTTTT. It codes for CAWSFRVTNEKLFF. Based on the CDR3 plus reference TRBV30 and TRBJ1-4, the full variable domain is SQTIHQWPATLVQPVGSPLSLECTVEGTSNPNLYWYRQAAGRGLQLLFYSVGIGQISSEVPQNLSASRPQDRQFILSSKKLLLSDSGFYLCAWSFRVTNEKLFFGSGTQLSVL.

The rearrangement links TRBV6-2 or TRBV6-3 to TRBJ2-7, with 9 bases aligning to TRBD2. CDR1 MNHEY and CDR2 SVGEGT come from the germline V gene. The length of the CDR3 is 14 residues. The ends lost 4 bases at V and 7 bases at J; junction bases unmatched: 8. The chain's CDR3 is CASSSPSGIGEQYF. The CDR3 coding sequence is TGTGCCAGCAGTTCGCCTAGCGGGATTGGAGAGCAGTACTTC.

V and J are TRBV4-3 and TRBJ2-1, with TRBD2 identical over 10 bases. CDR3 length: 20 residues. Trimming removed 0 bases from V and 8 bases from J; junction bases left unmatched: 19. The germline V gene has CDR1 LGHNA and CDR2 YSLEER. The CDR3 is CASSQDTPGLAFLQVDEQFF. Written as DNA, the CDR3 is TGCGCCAGCAGCCAAGATACCCCGGGACTAGCGTTCCTCCAGGTGGATGAGCAGTTCTTC.

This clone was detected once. CDR3 bases: TGTGCCAGCAGCTTGGGAGGGGGGGATCGTGAGCAGTTCTTC. Encoded protein: CASSLGGGDREQFF. The V and J genes are TRBV7-2 and TRBJ2-1, with D possibly matching TRBD2 (7 bases). V was pared by 3 bases and J by 9 bases, with 15 bases between. The germline V gene has CDR1 SGHTA and CDR2 FQGNSA. The CDR3 contains 14 residues.

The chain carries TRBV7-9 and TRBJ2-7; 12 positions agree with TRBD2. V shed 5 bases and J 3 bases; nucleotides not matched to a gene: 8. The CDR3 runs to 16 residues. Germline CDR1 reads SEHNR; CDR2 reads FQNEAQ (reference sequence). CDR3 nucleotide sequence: TGTGCCAGCAGCAGTCGACTAGCGGGAGACATCTACGAGCAGTACTTC. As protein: CASSSRLAGDIYEQYF.

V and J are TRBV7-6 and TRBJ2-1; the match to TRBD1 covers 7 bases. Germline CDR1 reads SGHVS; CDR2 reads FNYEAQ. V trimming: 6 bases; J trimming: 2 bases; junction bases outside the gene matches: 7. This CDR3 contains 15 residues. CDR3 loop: CASSLRQGPYNEQFF. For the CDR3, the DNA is TGTGCCAGCAGTTTACGACAGGGCCCCTACAATGAGCAGTTCTTC.

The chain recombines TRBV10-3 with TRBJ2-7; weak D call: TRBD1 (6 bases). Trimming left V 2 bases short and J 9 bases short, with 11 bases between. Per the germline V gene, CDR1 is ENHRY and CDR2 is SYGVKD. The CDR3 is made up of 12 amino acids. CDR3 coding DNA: TGTGCCATCAGTGAGCGGGACAAGTTGCAGTACTTC. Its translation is CAISERDKLQYF.

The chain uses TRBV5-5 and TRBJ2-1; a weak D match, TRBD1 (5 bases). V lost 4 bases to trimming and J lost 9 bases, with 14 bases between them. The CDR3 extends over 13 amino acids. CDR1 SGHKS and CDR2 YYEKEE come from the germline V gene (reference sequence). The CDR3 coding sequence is TGTGCCAGCAGCACGACAGTGCCTTTTGAGCAGTTCTTC. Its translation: CASSTTVPFEQFF.

The CDR3 coding sequence is TGTGCCAGCAGTTTGGGCGGAGAGGGCCAAGAGACCCAGTACTTC. Its protein product is CASSLGGEGQETQYF. V gene TRBV27 combines with J gene TRBJ2-5, with D possibly TRBD2 on 5 matching bases. The germline V gene has CDR1 MNHEY and CDR2 SMNVEV (reference sequence). Trimming removed 3 bases from V and 1 base from J, with 12 bases in between. The CDR3 has 15 residues.

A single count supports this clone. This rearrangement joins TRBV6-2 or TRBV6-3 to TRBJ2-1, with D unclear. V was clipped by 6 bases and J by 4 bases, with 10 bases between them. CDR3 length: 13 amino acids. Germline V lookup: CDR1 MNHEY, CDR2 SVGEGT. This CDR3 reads CASSTLVYNEQFF. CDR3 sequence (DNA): TGTGCCAGCAGCACTCTAGTTTACAATGAGCAGTTCTTC.

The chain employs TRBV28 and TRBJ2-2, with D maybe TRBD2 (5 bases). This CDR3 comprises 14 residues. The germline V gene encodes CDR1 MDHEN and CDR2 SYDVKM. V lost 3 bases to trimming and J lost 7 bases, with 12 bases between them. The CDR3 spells CASSFGWESGELFF. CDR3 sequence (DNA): TGTGCCAGCAGTTTTGGTTGGGAGAGCGGGGAGCTGTTTTTT.

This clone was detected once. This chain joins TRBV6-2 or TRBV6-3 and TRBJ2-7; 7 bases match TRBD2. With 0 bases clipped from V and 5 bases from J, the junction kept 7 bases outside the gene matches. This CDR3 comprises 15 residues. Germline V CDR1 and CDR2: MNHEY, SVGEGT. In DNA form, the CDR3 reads TGTGCCAGCAGTTACTCTTCAGCGGGAAGACACGAGCAGTACTTC. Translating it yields CASSYSSAGRHEQYF.

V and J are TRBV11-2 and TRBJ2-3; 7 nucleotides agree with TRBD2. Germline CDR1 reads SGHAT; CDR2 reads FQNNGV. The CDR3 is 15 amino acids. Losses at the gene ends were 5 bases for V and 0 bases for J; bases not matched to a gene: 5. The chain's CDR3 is CASSIGTMSTDTQYF. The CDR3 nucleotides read TGTGCCAGCAGCATCGGGACTATGAGCACAGATACGCAGTATTTT. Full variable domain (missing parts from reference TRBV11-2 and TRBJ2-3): EAGVAQSPRYKIIEKRQSVAFWCNPISGHATLYWYQQILGQGPKLLIQFQNNGVVDDSQLPKDRFSAERLKGVDSTLKIQPAKLEDSAVYLCASSIGTMSTDTQYFGPGTRLTVL.

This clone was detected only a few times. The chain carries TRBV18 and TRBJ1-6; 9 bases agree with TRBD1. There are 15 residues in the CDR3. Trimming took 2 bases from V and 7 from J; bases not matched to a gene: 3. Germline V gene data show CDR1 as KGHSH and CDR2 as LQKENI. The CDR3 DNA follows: TGTGCCAGCTCACCAGGGACAGGGTGGAATTCACCCCTCCACTTT. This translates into CASSPGTGWNSPLHF.

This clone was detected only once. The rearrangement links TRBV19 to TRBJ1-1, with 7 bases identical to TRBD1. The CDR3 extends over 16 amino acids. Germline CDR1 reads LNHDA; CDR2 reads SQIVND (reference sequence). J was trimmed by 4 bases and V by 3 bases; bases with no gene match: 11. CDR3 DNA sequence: TGTGCCAGTAGTATTATAGGGGGCCGAGGGAGCACTGAAGCTTTCTTT. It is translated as CASSIIGGRGSTEAFF.